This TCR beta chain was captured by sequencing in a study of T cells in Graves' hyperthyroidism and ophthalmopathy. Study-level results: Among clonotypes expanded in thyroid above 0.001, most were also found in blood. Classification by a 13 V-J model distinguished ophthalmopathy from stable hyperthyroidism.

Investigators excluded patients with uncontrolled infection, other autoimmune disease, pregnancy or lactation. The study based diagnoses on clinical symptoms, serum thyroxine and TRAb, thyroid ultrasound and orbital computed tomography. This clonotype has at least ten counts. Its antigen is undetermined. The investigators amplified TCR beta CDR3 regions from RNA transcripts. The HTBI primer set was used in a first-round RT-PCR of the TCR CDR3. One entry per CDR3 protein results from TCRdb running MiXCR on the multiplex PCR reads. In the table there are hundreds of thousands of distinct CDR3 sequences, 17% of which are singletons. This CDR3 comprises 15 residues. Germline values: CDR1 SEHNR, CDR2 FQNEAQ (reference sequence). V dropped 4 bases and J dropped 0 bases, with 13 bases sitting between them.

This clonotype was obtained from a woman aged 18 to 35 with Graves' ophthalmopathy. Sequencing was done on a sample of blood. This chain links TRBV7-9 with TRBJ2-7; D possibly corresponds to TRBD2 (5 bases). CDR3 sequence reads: CASSSPSGSSYEQYF. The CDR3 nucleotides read TGTGCCAGCAGCTCACCTTCGGGGAGCTCCTACGAGCAGTACTTC.